Listed below are T cell receptor beta chains from one sample, sequenced in a study of neurological immune-mediated disorders. In TCRdb, the 5' RACE reads were re-called with MiXCR into one record per CDR3 protein. Here the sample spans 50,000 to 75,000 distinct CDR3 sequences, 3.5% to 5% being singletons. The specimen was PBMCs. These receptor sequences come from a man between 45 and 60 years old with multiple sclerosis. Both conserved end residues are part of each CDR3. D genes are given only for firm matches. Clone size is given for some rows only: seen once, a few or many times, or a class if the clone is expanded.

CDR3 DNA,CDR3 protein,J gene,D gene,clone size,V gene
TGCGCCAGCAGCTTACAGCCGAACACTGAAGCTTTCTTT,CASSLQPNTEAFF,TRBJ1-1,-,many,TRBV5-1
TGTGCCACCAGCAGAGCCGGGGACAGCGACAATGAGCAGTTCTTC,CATSRAGDSDNEQFF,TRBJ2-1,TRBD1,many,TRBV15
TGTGCCAGCAGTACCAACAGGGCCCCTAATGAAAAACTGTTTTTT,CASSTNRAPNEKLFF,TRBJ1-4,-,many,TRBV7-8
TGTGCCACCAGCAGAGAGGGGGTTTGGGAGACCCAGTACTTC,CATSREGVWETQYF,TRBJ2-5,-,-,TRBV15
TGCAGTGCTAGAGGTCCGGGACCGAAGGTGAATCAGCCCCAGCATTTT,CSARGPGPKVNQPQHF,TRBJ1-5,-,many,TRBV20-1
TGTGCCAGCAGTTTAGAAAGGGGGCAGCCCCAGCATTTT,CASSLERGQPQHF,TRBJ1-5,-,many,TRBV12-3/TRBV12-4
TGCAGTGCTAGTACCGTCAGGGGTCAGGGCACGCAGTATTTT,CSASTVRGQGTQYF,TRBJ2-3,-,many,TRBV20-1
TGTGCCAGCAGCCAAGATCGGTACAGCCGCTCTGGGGCCAACGTCCTGACTTTC,CASSQDRYSRSGANVLTF,TRBJ2-6,-,many,TRBV4-2
TGCAGCGCCCTCTTGGTGGACAGGGCTAGCACAGATACGCAGTATTTT,CSALLVDRASTDTQYF,TRBJ2-3,TRBD1,many,TRBV29-1
TGTGCCAGCAGCTTCTGGACAGGGAATGGCTACACCTTC,CASSFWTGNGYTF,TRBJ1-2,TRBD1,many,TRBV5-6
TGCGCCAGCAGCCAATCTCCCAGGGGTGTATTGGGTGGCTACACCTTC,CASSQSPRGVLGGYTF,TRBJ1-2,-,few,TRBV4-1
TGCGCCAGCAGCCCTGAGCCCTATTACAATGAGCAGTTCTTC,CASSPEPYYNEQFF,TRBJ2-1,-,many,TRBV5-1
TGTGCCAGCAGTTACAGCGGGGGAGGGTCCTATGAAAAACTGTTTTTT,CASSYSGGGSYEKLFF,TRBJ1-4,-,many,TRBV6-5
TGTGCCAGCAGTTACTCCAGTTCACCCCTCCACTTT,CASSYSSSPLHF,TRBJ1-6,-,many,TRBV6-5
TGTGCCAGCTCACCATCTCTCCAAGAGACCCAGTACTTC,CASSPSLQETQYF,TRBJ2-5,-,many,TRBV18
TGCGCCAGCAGTCCGGAGATGGGAAACACCATATATTTT,CASSPEMGNTIYF,TRBJ1-3,-,many,TRBV5-1
TGTGCCAGCATTGGGGGGTCGCACGAAGCTTTCTTT,CASIGGSHEAFF,TRBJ1-1,-,many,TRBV28
TGTGCCAGCACCTCAGGGCCTGATCAGCCCCAGCATTTT,CASTSGPDQPQHF,TRBJ1-5,-,many,TRBV12-3/TRBV12-4
TGTGCCAGCACTCCTACCGGGGCCACCTATGGCTACACCTTC,CASTPTGATYGYTF,TRBJ1-2,-,many,TRBV12-3/TRBV12-4
TGCGCCAGCAGTGAGACGGACAGGAAAAATCAGCCCCAGCATTTT,CASSETDRKNQPQHF,TRBJ1-5,TRBD1,many,TRBV10-2
TGTGCCAGTCGAGCCCCTCGAGGGACCTACAATGAGCAGTTCTTC,CASRAPRGTYNEQFF,TRBJ2-1,-,many,TRBV11-2
TGTGCCAGCAGCTTGACTAGTTTCACCGGGGAGCTGTTTTTT,CASSLTSFTGELFF,TRBJ2-2,-,many,TRBV5-5
TGTGCCAGCAGTTACTCGACTTTAGGCACCTACGAGCAGTACTTC,CASSYSTLGTYEQYF,TRBJ2-7,-,many,TRBV6-5
TGTGCCAGCAGAACAAGAGGGGCCCAGAACACTGAAGCTTTCTTT,CASRTRGAQNTEAFF,TRBJ1-1,-,many,TRBV27
TGTGCCAGCAGCCGTAGCGGGGAGCCATACAATGAGCAGTTCTTC,CASSRSGEPYNEQFF,TRBJ2-1,TRBD2,many,TRBV7-9
TGCGCCAGCAGCTGGGGGACAGGGGGTTCCTACGAGCAGTACTTC,CASSWGTGGSYEQYF,TRBJ2-7,TRBD1,few,TRBV5-1
TGTGCCAGCAGCAACCGGGACAGGGCTGATCAGCCCCAGCATTTT,CASSNRDRADQPQHF,TRBJ1-5,TRBD1,many,TRBV7-2
TGCGCCAGCAGCTTGCCAGCGTCGACCGGGGAGCTGTTTTTT,CASSLPASTGELFF,TRBJ2-2,-,many,TRBV5-1
TGTGCCAGCAGAGCCGGGACCAACACCGGGGAGCTGTTTTTT,CASRAGTNTGELFF,TRBJ2-2,-,-,TRBV12-3/TRBV12-4
TGTGCCTGGAGGAAGGAGGGGGGTGGTTTGAACACTGAAGCTTTCTTT,CAWRKEGGGLNTEAFF,TRBJ1-1,-,many,TRBV30
TGTGCCAGCAACCCGAGCGCGTTTAGCACAGATACGCAGTATTTT,CASNPSAFSTDTQYF,TRBJ2-3,-,-,TRBV2
TGTGCCAGCAGCGTCCAGGGACAAGTGAATGAAAAACTGTTTTTT,CASSVQGQVNEKLFF,TRBJ1-4,-,many,TRBV2
TGTGCCAGCAGCCAAGGACAGGGGTTGGATGGCTACACCTTC,CASSQGQGLDGYTF,TRBJ1-2,TRBD1,many,TRBV4-2
TGTGCCACCAGCAGAGTTTTGGGCAGGGGACGGGGGGCCAACGTCCTGACTTTC,CATSRVLGRGRGANVLTF,TRBJ2-6,-,many,TRBV15
TGTGCCACCAGTGATCAATTTCTGGGGCGCAATGAGCAGTTCTTC,CATSDQFLGRNEQFF,TRBJ2-1,-,many,TRBV24-1
TGTGCCACCAGCAGAGATCTAACGACAGGGGATGGCTACACCTTC,CATSRDLTTGDGYTF,TRBJ1-2,TRBD1,many,TRBV15
TGTGCCACCTTATCCGGGACGGACTACGAGCAGTACTTC,CATLSGTDYEQYF,TRBJ2-7,-,-,TRBV10-3
TGCGCCAGCAGCTTGGCAGGGAGCAATCAGCCCCAGAATTTT,CASSLAGSNQPQNF,TRBJ1-5,-,many,TRBV5-1
TGCAGTGCACACGGACAGGAACAAGAGACCCAGTACTTC,CSAHGQEQETQYF,TRBJ2-5,TRBD1,many,TRBV20-1
TGCAGCGTTGGTGGGATAAGCGGGGGAGCCGTGATGAGCACAGATACGCAGTATTTT,CSVGGISGGAVMSTDTQYF,TRBJ2-3,TRBD2,many,TRBV29-1
TGTGCCAGCAGCCTCGGGACAGGCGAGCAGTACTTC,CASSLGTGEQYF,TRBJ2-7,TRBD1,many,TRBV7-9
TGTGCCAGCAGCCCCAGGGGATCTGGGGCCAAAGTCCTGACTTTC,CASSPRGSGAKVLTF,TRBJ2-6,-,few,TRBV12-3/TRBV12-4
TGCAGTGCTCCGACAGGGTCTAACTATGGCTACACCTTC,CSAPTGSNYGYTF,TRBJ1-2,TRBD1,many,TRBV20-1
TGCGCCAGCAGCTTAATAGGACAGATGGATGAAAAACTGTTTTTT,CASSLIGQMDEKLFF,TRBJ1-4,-,many,TRBV5-1